This record covers a single T cell receptor (beta chain). Its antigen remains unknown. This sample is part of a study of identifying expanded T cells in peripheral blood. Study results and caveats: Variance in clone template counts between roughly two-week samples significantly increased with total template count across all healthy donors. Technical replicates showed 0.9 to 1.5 changed clones; two weeks approximately 15; four weeks 19.

Generated by immunoSEQ multiplex PCR, the TCRdb table keeps only in-frame clones and is missing some. Here the sample spans around 95,000 clones, around nine tenths being singletons. No infections or other immune events were documented during collection. The ends were cut back, 3 bases at V and 7 bases at J, with 14 bases in the middle. There are 13 residues in the CDR3. Germline V gives CDR1 SGHKS, CDR2 YYEKEE (reference sequence). This chain joins TRBV5-5 and TRBJ2-7; D is ambiguous. This TCR was recovered from a person aged 18-70 years in good health. Sequenced: blood. The CDR3 DNA is TGTGCCAGCAGCTACGACACCCTTGGTGAGCAGTACTTC. Translating it yields CASSYDTLGEQYF.